Detailed here is one T cell receptor beta chain. Its antigen remains unknown. The data stem from a study of graft-versus-host responses after intestinal transplantation. The data were produced by immunoSEQ multiplex PCR, yet TCRdb's version contains in-frame clones alone and is incomplete. The table shows some 86,000 clones, with about 93% occurring only once. The CDR3 extends over 15 amino acids. Germline CDR1 and CDR2: LGHNA and YNFKEQ. The V and J ends lost 1 base and 8 bases respectively, with 17 bases between them. The clonotype originates from a human donor who received an intestinal transplant. This chain connects TRBV4-2 to TRBJ1-1; D ambiguous. The starting material was unstimulated CD8+ T cells sorted from spleen or lymph node cells, obtained before intestinal transplant. This CDR3 is CASSQVTEATEEAFF. CDR3 DNA sequence: TGTGCCAGCAGCCAAGTAACAGAAGCAACAGAAGAAGCTTTCTTT.